The rows below give T cell receptor beta chains drawn from one sample of a study of Graves' ophthalmopathy and Graves' hyperthyroidism. TCRdb ran MiXCR on the multiplex PCR reads and lists one entry per CDR3 protein. The table lists 200,000 to 300,000 distinct CDR3 sequences, around 45% of them singletons, with over 40% in the top ten. The sequenced sample was peripheral blood. Receptors originate from an adult man with Graves' ophthalmopathy. CDR3s include the opening cysteine and the closing phenylalanine or tryptophan. The order of the fields is V gene, J gene, D gene, clone size, CDR3 protein, CDR3 DNA. D genes are given only for firm matches. Size is omitted from some rows. Given values are once, few, many or a class for expanded clones.

>TRBV29-1|TRBJ2-3|.|.
CSLWNPVTDTQYF
TGCAGCTTGTGGAACCCGGTAACAGATACGCAGTATTTT
>TRBV9|TRBJ1-4|.|many
CASSVGSGPMEKLFF
TGTGCCAGCAGCGTAGGGTCGGGCCCCATGGAAAAACTGTTTTTT
>TRBV6-5|TRBJ1-3|TRBD1|.
CASSEGQISGNTIYF
TGTGCCAGCAGTGAGGGACAGATCTCTGGAAACACCATATATTTT
>TRBV7-8|TRBJ2-5|.|few
CASSLVGDQETQYF
TGTGCCAGCAGCTTAGTCGGGGATCAAGAGACCCAGTACTTC
>TRBV13|TRBJ1-1|.|few
CASSLNGEAFF
TGTGCCAGCAGCTTAAATGGTGAAGCTTTCTTT
>TRBV20-1|TRBJ2-3|TRBD2|.
CSASPRLAGGRRDTQYF
TGCAGTGCTTCCCCCCGACTAGCGGGGGGGCGCAGAGATACGCAGTATTTT
>TRBV9|TRBJ1-6|.|.
CARADLVSPLHF
TGTGCCAGGGCCGACTTGGTTTCACCCCTCCACTTT
>TRBV12-3/TRBV12-4|TRBJ2-5|TRBD2|.
CASSPRTSGGSETQYF
TGTGCCAGCAGTCCTCGGACTAGCGGGGGGAGTGAGACCCAGTACTTC
>TRBV7-6|TRBJ2-7|TRBD1|.
CASSSRQGTDEQYF
TGTGCCAGCAGCTCCCGACAGGGGACGGACGAGCAGTACTTC
>TRBV7-9|TRBJ2-7|.|few
CASSLDPDPKQYF
TGTGCCAGCAGCTTAGATCCCGATCCTAAGCAGTACTTC
>TRBV7-8|TRBJ2-7|.|once
CASSPFLDEQYF
TGTGCCAGCAGCCCCTTTTTGGACGAGCAGTACTTC
>TRBV7-3|TRBJ2-5|TRBD1|few
CASSPGQGRVETQYF
TGTGCCAGCAGCCCCGGACAGGGTCGTGTTGAGACCCAGTACTTC
>TRBV7-9|TRBJ1-3|TRBD1|.
CASSEPGQGSSGNTIYF
TGTGCCAGCAGCGAACCGGGACAGGGGAGCTCTGGAAACACCATATATTTT
>TRBV7-9|TRBJ1-1|.|few
CASTTPGRGGTEAFF
TGTGCCAGCACTACCCCCGGCCGGGGAGGAACTGAAGCTTTCTTT
>TRBV7-9|TRBJ2-2|.|many
CASKPSVDTGELFF
TGTGCCAGCAAGCCTAGCGTCGACACCGGGGAGCTGTTTTTT
>TRBV2|TRBJ2-2|.|few
CASSLVVAGELFF
TGTGCCAGCAGTCTCGTGGTGGCCGGGGAGCTGTTTTTT
>TRBV14|TRBJ1-2|.|.
CASSPQTGGYTF
TGTGCCAGCAGCCCCCAGACCGGTGGCTACACCTTC
>TRBV10-3|TRBJ2-7|TRBD2|once
CASSYADAGDEQYF
TGTGCCAGCAGTTACGCTGACGCGGGGGACGAGCAGTACTTC
>TRBV12-3/TRBV12-4|TRBJ1-4|.|.
CASSYSGEKLFF
TGTGCCAGCAGTTACTCGGGGGAAAAACTGTTTTTT
>TRBV29-1|TRBJ1-5|.|.
CSVGAQPGDSNQPQHF
TGCAGCGTAGGGGCGCAGCCGGGTGATAGCAATCAGCCCCAGCATTTT
>TRBV20-1|TRBJ1-2|.|.
CSAFPPNYGYTF
TGCAGTGCCTTCCCCCCTAACTATGGCTACACCTTC
>TRBV29-1|TRBJ2-7|.|.
CSVEQGPYEQYF
TGCAGCGTTGAGCAGGGACCCTACGAGCAGTACTTC
>TRBV19|TRBJ2-7|TRBD1|.
CASSSLQGAYEQYF
TGTGCCAGCAGCAGCTTACAGGGGGCTTACGAGCAGTACTTC
>TRBV10-2|TRBJ1-6|TRBD1|.
CASSEYRGNSPLHF
TGCGCCAGCAGCGAGTACAGGGGTAATTCACCCCTCCACTTT
>TRBV20-1|TRBJ1-1|.|few
CSASQRSEAFF
TGCAGTGCTAGTCAGCGCTCTGAAGCTTTCTTT
>TRBV2|TRBJ1-5|TRBD1|.
CASSQGVSNQPQHF
TGTGCCAGCAGCCAGGGGGTTAGCAATCAGCCCCAGCATTTT